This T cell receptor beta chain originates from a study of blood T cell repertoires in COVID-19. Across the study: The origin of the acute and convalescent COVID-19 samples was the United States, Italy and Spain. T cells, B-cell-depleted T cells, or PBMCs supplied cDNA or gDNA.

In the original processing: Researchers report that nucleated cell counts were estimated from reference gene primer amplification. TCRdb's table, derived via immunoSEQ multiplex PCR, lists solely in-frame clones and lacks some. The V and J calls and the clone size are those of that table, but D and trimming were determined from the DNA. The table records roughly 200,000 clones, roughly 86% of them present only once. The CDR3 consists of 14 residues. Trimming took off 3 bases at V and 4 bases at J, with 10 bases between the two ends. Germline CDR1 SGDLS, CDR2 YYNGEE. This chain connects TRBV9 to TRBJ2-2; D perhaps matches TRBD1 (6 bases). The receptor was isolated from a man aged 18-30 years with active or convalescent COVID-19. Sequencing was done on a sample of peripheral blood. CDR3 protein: CASSAEGGTGELFF. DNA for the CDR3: TGTGCCAGCAGCGCTGAAGGGGGCACCGGGGAGCTGTTTTTT.